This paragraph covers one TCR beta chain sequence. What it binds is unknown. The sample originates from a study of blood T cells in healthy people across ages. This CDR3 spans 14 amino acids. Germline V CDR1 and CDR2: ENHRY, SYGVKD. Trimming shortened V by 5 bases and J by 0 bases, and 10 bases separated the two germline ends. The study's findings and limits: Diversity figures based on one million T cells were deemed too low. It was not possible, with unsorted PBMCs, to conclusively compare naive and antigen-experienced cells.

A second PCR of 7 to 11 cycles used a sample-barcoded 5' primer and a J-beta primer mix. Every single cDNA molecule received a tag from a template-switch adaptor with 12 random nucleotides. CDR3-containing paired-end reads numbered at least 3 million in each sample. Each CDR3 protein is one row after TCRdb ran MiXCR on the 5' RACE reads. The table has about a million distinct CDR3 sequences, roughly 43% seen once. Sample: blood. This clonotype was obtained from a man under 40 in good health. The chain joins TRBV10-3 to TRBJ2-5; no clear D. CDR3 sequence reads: CAISSQSHQETQYF. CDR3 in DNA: TGTGCCATCAGTTCCCAGTCCCACCAAGAGACCCAGTACTTC.